The 5 T cell receptor beta chains presented below share a single source sample, sequenced in a study of shared clonotypes between healthy human individuals. Repertoires were generated with immunoSEQ multiplex PCR, while TCRdb's copy carries only in-frame clones and drops some. The sample consists of roughly 2,500,000 clones, 90% to 95% of them appearing once. Sequencing input: naive CD4+ T cells from PBMCs. Stated subset: CD45RA+ positively selected. Receptor source: a man aged 18 to 29 in good health. Some clones in this sample may be carry-over from other donors' samples.

J is TRBJ2-7 and V is TRBV28, with D tentatively TRBD1 or TRBD2 (5 bases each). The germline V gene encodes CDR1 MDHEN and CDR2 SYDVKM. The CDR3 spans 14 residues. V shed 4 bases and J shed 0 bases, with 10 bases lying between them. Written as DNA, the CDR3 is TGTGCCAGCAGTTCTGGGGGATTCTCCTACGAGCAGTACTTC. It codes for CASSSGGFSYEQYF. The full variable domain, completed using reference TRBV28 and TRBJ2-7, is DVKVTQSSRYLVKRTGEKVFLECVQDMDHENMFWYRQDPGLGLRLIYFSYDVKMKEKGDIPEGYSVSREKKERFSLILESASTNQTSMYLCASSSGGFSYEQYFGPGTRLTVT.

V usage is TRBV9 and J usage is TRBJ2-1, with D possibly being TRBD1 or TRBD2 (5 bases each). V was cut by 3 bases and J by 4 bases, with 8 bases left in between. Germline V gene sequence: CDR1 SGDLS, CDR2 YYNGEE. The CDR3 sequence is 13 residues long. The CDR3: CASSEGSYNEQFF. The DNA of the CDR3 is TGTGCCAGCAGCGAGGGGAGTTACAATGAGCAGTTCTTC. The full variable domain, completed using reference TRBV9 and TRBJ2-1, is DSGVTQTPKHLITATGQRVTLRCSPRSGDLSVYWYQQSLDQGLQFLIQYYNGEERAKGNILERFSAQQFPDLHSELNLSSLELGDSALYFCASSEGSYNEQFFGPGTRLTVL.

The rearrangement links TRBV2 to TRBJ2-1; 12 nucleotides match TRBD2. CDR1 is SNHLY and CDR2 is FYNNEI in the germline V gene. The V gene end was trimmed by 4 bases and the J gene end by 9 bases; junction bases not matched to a gene: 4. The CDR3 extends over 14 amino acids. The CDR3 loop reads CASSGPGLAGEQFF. The CDR3 region has the DNA TGTGCCAGCAGTGGGCCGGGACTAGCGGGTGAGCAGTTCTTC. The full variable domain, completed using reference TRBV2 and TRBJ2-1, is EPEVTQTPSHQVTQMGQEVILRCVPISNHLYFYWYRQILGQKVEFLVSFYNNEISEKSEIFDDQFSVERPDGSNFTLKIRSTKLEDSAMYFCASSGPGLAGEQFFGPGTRLTVL.

The chain has TRBV5-1 and TRBJ2-1; D not certain. V was pared by 0 bases and J by 4 bases, with 11 bases between. The CDR3 length is 15 residues. From germline, CDR1 is SGHRS and CDR2 YFSETQ. Here the CDR3 reads CASSLDWNPYNEQFF. CDR3 DNA: TGCGCCAGCAGCTTGGATTGGAACCCTTACAATGAGCAGTTCTTC.

The chain couples TRBV4-2 to TRBJ2-7; the D is unclear. The CDR3 runs to 14 residues. Germline assignment: CDR1 LGHNA and CDR2 YNFKEQ. V dropped 3 bases and J dropped 0 bases, with 9 bases sitting between them. The CDR3 nucleotides are TGTGCCAGCAGCCAGTCAGGTCGCTCCTACGAGCAGTACTTC. Protein product: CASSQSGRSYEQYF.